This TCR beta chain was identified in a study of cytomegalovirus exposure and HLA in healthy donors. General observations from the study: Fewer N-insertions than the roughly 670-donor mean were reportedly shown by an Asian-associated ancestry cluster in a later analysis. A later analysis by the authors found several of the most significant clusters apparently linked to common viral pathogens. Listed as cytomegalovirus-associated were 150 to 200 TCR beta chains.

13 Jbeta primers and 60 Vbeta primers were used for the PCR. Profiled with immunoSEQ multiplex PCR; TCRdb holds only in-frame clones, not every one. The sample lists 150,000 to 200,000 clones, approximately 80% seen once, with over 10% in the top ten. Comment on this clone: Its antigen is not identified.

V lost 5 bases and J 5 bases, leaving 12 bases between the germline ends. This CDR3 is 13 amino acids long. Germline loops: CDR1 SGHTA, CDR2 FQGNSA. Sample: PBMCs. The receptor's source is a woman aged 50 to 60 in good health and CMV-seronegative. The J gene is TRBJ1-1, the V gene TRBV7-2; no definite D call. The CDR3 is CASSHGGGTEAFF. CDR3 coding DNA: TGTGCCAGCAGCCACGGAGGCGGGACTGAAGCTTTCTTT.